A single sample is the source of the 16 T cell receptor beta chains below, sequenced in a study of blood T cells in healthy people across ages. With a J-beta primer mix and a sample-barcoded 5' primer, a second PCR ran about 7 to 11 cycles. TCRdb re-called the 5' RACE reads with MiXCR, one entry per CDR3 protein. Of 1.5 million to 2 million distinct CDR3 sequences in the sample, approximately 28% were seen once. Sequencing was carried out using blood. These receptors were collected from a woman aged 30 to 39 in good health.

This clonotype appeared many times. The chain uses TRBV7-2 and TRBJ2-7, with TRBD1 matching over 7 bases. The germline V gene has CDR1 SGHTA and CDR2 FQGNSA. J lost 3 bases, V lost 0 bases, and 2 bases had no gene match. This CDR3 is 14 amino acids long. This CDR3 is CASSLAWDSYEQYF. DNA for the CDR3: TGTGCCAGCAGCTTAGCGTGGGACAGCTACGAGCAGTACTTC.

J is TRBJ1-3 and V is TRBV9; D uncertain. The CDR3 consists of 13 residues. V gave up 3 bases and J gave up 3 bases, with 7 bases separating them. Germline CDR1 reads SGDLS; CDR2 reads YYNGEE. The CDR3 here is CASSGSVGNTIYF. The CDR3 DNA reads TGTGCCAGCAGCGGGAGTGTTGGAAACACCATATATTTT.

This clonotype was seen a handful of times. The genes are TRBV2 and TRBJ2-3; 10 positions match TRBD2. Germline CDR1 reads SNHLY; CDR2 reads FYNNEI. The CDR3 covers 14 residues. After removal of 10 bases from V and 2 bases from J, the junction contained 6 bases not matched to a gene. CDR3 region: CATGLAASTDTQYF. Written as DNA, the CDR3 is TGTGCCACCGGACTAGCGGCCTCCACAGATACGCAGTATTTT.

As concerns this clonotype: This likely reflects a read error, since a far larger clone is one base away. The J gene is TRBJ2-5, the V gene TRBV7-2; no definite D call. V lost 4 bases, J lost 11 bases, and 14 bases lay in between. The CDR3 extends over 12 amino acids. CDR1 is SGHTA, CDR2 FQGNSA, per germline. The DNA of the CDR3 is TGTGCCAGCAGCTCCTTAGCCTACGGGCAGTACTTC. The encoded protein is CASSSLAYGQYF.

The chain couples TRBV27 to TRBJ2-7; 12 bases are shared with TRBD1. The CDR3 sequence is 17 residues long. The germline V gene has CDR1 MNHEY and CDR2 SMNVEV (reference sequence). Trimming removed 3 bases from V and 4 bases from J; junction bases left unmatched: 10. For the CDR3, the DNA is TGTGCCAGCAGTTTCTCCCGGGGACAGGGGGCGGGGTACGAGCAGTACTTC. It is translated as CASSFSRGQGAGYEQYF.

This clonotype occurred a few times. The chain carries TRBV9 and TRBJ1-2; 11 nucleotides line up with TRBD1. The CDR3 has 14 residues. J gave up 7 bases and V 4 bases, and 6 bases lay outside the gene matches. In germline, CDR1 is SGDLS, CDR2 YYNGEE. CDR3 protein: CASSREDRGLGYTF. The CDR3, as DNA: TGTGCCAGCAGCCGCGAGGACAGGGGGCTTGGCTACACCTTC.

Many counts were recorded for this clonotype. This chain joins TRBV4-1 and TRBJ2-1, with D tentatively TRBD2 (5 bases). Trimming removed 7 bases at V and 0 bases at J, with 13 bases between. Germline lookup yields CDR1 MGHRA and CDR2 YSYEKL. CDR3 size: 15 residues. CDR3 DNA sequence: TGCGCCAGCAACCGTCAGCGGAGCTCCTACAATGAGCAGTTCTTC. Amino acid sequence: CASNRQRSSYNEQFF.

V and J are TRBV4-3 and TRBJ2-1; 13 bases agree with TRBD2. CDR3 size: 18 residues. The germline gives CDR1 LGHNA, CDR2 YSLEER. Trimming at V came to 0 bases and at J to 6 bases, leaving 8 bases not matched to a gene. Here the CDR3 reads CASSQDLIGLAGVNEQFF. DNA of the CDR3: TGCGCCAGCAGCCAAGATTTAATAGGACTAGCGGGGGTCAATGAGCAGTTCTTC.

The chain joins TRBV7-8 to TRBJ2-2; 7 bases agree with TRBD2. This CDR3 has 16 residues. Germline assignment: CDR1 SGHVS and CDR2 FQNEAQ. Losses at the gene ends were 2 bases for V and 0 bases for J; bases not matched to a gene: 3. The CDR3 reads CASSLMGGTNTGELFF. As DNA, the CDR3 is TGTGCCAGCAGCTTAATGGGGGGGACGAACACCGGGGAGCTGTTTTTT. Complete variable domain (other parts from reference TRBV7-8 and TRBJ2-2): GAGVSQSPRYKVAKRGQDVALRCDPISGHVSLFWYQQALGQGPEFLTYFQNEAQLDKSGLPSDRFFAERPEGSVSTLKIQRTQQEDSAVYLCASSLMGGTNTGELFFGEGSRLTVL.

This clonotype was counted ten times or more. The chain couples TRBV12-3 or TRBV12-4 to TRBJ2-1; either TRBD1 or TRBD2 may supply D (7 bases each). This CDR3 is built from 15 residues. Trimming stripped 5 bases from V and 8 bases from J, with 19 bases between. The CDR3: CASSQGGGLWDEQFF. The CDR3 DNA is TGTGCCAGCAGTCAGGGGGGGGGTTTATGGGATGAGCAGTTCTTC.

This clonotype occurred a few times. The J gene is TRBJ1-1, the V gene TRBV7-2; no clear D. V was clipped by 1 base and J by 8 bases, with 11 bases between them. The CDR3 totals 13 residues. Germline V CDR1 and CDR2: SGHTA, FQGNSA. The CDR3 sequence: CASSLDFQAEAFF. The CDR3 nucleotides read TGTGCCAGCAGCTTAGACTTCCAGGCGGAAGCTTTCTTT.

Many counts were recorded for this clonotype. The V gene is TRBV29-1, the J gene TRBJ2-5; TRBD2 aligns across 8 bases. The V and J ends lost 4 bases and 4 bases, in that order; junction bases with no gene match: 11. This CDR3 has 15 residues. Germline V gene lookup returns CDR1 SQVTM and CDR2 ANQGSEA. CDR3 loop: CSVAAGVVVLETQYF. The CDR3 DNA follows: TGCAGCGTTGCAGCGGGGGTGGTTGTCTTAGAGACCCAGTACTTC.

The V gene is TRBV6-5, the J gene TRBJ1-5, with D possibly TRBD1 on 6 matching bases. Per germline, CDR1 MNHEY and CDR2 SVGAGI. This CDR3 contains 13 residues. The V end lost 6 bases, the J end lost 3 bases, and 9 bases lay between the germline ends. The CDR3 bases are TGTGCCAGCAGAAGACAGGACAATCAGCCCCAGCATTTT. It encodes CASRRQDNQPQHF.

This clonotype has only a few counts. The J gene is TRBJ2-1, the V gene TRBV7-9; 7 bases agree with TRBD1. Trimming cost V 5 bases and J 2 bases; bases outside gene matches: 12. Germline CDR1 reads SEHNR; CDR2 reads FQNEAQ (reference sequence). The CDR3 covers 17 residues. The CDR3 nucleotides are TGTGCCAGCAGCCCTCCCCTAAGACAGGGTCCCTACAATGAGCAGTTCTTC. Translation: CASSPPLRQGPYNEQFF.

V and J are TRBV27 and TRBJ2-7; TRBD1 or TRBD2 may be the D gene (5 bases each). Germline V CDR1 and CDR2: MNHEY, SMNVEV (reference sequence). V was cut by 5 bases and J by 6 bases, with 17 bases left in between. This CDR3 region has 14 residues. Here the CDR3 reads CASSPRAGTGEQYF. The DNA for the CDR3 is TGTGCCAGCAGTCCCCGGGCAGGGACGGGCGAGCAGTACTTC.

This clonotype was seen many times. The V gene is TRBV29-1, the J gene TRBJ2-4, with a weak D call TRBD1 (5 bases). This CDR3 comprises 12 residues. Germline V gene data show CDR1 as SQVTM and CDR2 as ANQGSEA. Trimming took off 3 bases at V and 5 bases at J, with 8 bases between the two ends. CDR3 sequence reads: CSVDLGENIQYF. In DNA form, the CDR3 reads TGCAGCGTTGATTTAGGGGAAAACATTCAGTACTTC.